A selection of T cell receptor beta chains follows, all from one sample in a study of cytomegalovirus exposure and HLA in healthy donors. This table comes from immunoSEQ multiplex PCR, and its TCRdb copy is limited to in-frame clones, with some not included. The sample lists under 150,000 clones; approximately 87% were seen once. The sequencing sample was made of PBMCs. All receptors derive from a woman in her twenties or thirties in good health and CMV-seronegative. CDR3s include the opening cysteine and the closing phenylalanine or tryptophan. A D gene is named only where the DNA matches it firmly. For some rows the clone size is stated as once, few or many, or as a class when expanded; others skip it.

clone_size,v_call,d_call,j_call,cdr3_aa,cdr3_nt
-,TRBV18,-,TRBJ1-4,CASSPDTGFGFGEKLFF,TGTGCCAGCTCACCCGATACAGGATTCGGGTTCGGTGAAAAACTGTTTTTT
-,TRBV2,TRBD1,TRBJ1-2,CASSQTGQGYGYTF,TGTGCCAGCAGCCAAACGGGACAGGGGTATGGCTACACCTTC
-,TRBV28,TRBD1,TRBJ1-6,CASSSAGTGLNSPLHF,TGTGCCAGCAGTTCTGCAGGGACAGGCCTAAATTCACCCCTCCACTTT
-,TRBV29-1,-,TRBJ1-2,CSVVVPPTYGYTF,TGCAGCGTTGTAGTCCCACCCACCTATGGCTACACCTTC
-,TRBV7-2,-,TRBJ1-1,CASTRTANTEAFF,TGTGCCAGCACGCGGACAGCGAACACTGAAGCTTTCTTT
-,TRBV19,-,TRBJ2-1,CASSREPEYNEQFF,TGTGCCAGTAGTCGGGAACCTGAATACAATGAGCAGTTCTTC
once,TRBV5-4,TRBD2,TRBJ2-5,CASSPGRLAGVGQETQYF,TGTGCCAGCAGCCCCGGAAGGCTAGCGGGAGTGGGGCAAGAGACCCAGTACTTC
-,TRBV30,-,TRBJ2-5,CAWKEWGVKETQYF,TGTGCCTGGAAAGAGTGGGGAGTGAAAGAGACCCAGTACTTC
-,TRBV5-6,TRBD2,TRBJ2-2,CASSLGASGGTGELFF,TGTGCCAGCAGCCTTGGGGCTAGCGGGGGGACCGGGGAGCTGTTTTTT
-,TRBV4-3,TRBD2,TRBJ2-1,CASSQEYGTRFRNEQFF,TGCGCCAGCAGCCAAGAGTACGGGACTAGGTTCCGCAATGAGCAGTTCTTC
-,TRBV6-6,TRBD1,TRBJ1-5,CASVLTGVTSNQPQHF,TGTGCCAGCGTTCTAACAGGGGTGACTAGCAATCAGCCCCAGCATTTT
once,TRBV7-2,-,TRBJ2-7,CASSRNQQGGYEQYF,TGTGCCAGCAGTCGAAATCAGCAGGGAGGCTACGAGCAGTACTTC
-,TRBV6-5,TRBD2,TRBJ2-7,CASIRASGSSYEQYF,TGTGCCAGCATCCGAGCTAGCGGGAGTAGCTACGAGCAGTACTTC
-,TRBV10-2,-,TRBJ2-5,CASSEGRIAETQYF,TGCGCCAGCAGTGAGGGTCGGATAGCAGAGACCCAGTACTTC
few,TRBV6-1,-,TRBJ1-5,CASRDTGSNQPQHF,TGTGCCAGCAGAGATACAGGGAGCAATCAGCCCCAGCATTTT
-,TRBV6-5,-,TRBJ2-7,CASSYSPGGYEQYF,TGTGCCAGCAGTTACTCGCCCGGGGGCTACGAGCAGTACTTC
-,TRBV10-3,-,TRBJ2-2,CAISSSPRVAGELFF,TGTGCCATCAGTTCATCCCCCAGGGTCGCCGGGGAGCTGTTTTTT
-,TRBV6-6,TRBD2,TRBJ2-3,CASSYSGGTSTDTQYF,TGTGCCAGCAGTTACTCGGGAGGGACTAGCACAGATACGCAGTATTTT
-,TRBV4-2,TRBD1,TRBJ1-2,CASSPFARTGGNYGYTF,TGTGCCAGCAGCCCATTTGCCCGGACAGGGGGGAACTATGGCTACACCTTC
-,TRBV29-1,TRBD2,TRBJ2-5,CSVVTGGGETQYF,TGCAGCGTTGTCACCGGGGGAGGGGAGACCCAGTACTTC
-,TRBV19,-,TRBJ1-4,CASGRSGLGEKLFF,TGTGCCAGTGGCCGGTCAGGGCTGGGCGAAAAACTGTTTTTT
-,TRBV7-9,TRBD2,TRBJ2-7,CSSSLVASGRYEQYF,TGTTCCAGCAGCTTAGTGGCTAGCGGGAGGTACGAGCAGTACTTC
-,TRBV6-5,-,TRBJ1-1,CASSYQGGMNTEAFF,TGTGCCAGCAGTTATCAGGGAGGGATGAACACTGAAGCTTTCTTT
-,TRBV27,-,TRBJ2-7,CASSFENEQYF,TGTGCCAGCAGTTTTGAGAACGAGCAGTACTTC
-,TRBV7-9,TRBD1,TRBJ2-7,CASSSLRGRGEQYF,TGTGCCAGCAGCTCCCTAAGGGGGCGCGGGGAGCAGTACTTC
-,TRBV19,TRBD2,TRBJ2-2,CASSRLAGGGRELFF,TGTGCCAGTAGTCGACTAGCGGGAGGGGGCCGGGAGCTGTTTTTT
-,TRBV19,-,TRBJ1-1,CASSIAGTTMSEAFF,TGTGCCAGTAGTATTGCCGGGACAACTATGAGTGAAGCTTTCTTT
few,TRBV5-5,TRBD1,TRBJ2-7,CASSFRDRGPWSYEQYF,TGTGCCAGCAGCTTCCGGGACAGGGGACCGTGGTCTTACGAGCAGTACTTC
-,TRBV6-1,TRBD1,TRBJ2-2,CASSVQGARELFF,TGTGCCAGCAGTGTACAGGGGGCCCGGGAGCTGTTTTTT
-,TRBV9,TRBD2,TRBJ2-1,CASSVGTSGRSLIYNEQFF,TGTGCCAGCAGCGTAGGGACTAGCGGGAGGTCCCTAATATACAATGAGCAGTTCTTC
few,TRBV4-1,-,TRBJ1-1,CASSQGPLLYTEAFF,TGCGCCAGCAGCCAAGGCCCGCTACTGTACACTGAAGCTTTCTTT
-,TRBV15,-,TRBJ2-5,CATSRDLADQETQYF,TGTGCCACCAGCAGAGATCTGGCGGACCAAGAGACCCAGTACTTC
few,TRBV4-2,TRBD2,TRBJ2-2,CASSQATSAGAGELFF,TGTGCCAGCAGCCAGGCCACTAGCGCTGGGGCCGGGGAGCTGTTTTTT
-,TRBV29-1,-,TRBJ2-5,CSVVTGPGTQYF,TGCAGCGTCGTAACAGGTCCCGGGACCCAGTACTTC
-,TRBV28,TRBD2,TRBJ2-5,CASSQGLVQETQYF,TGTGCCAGCAGCCAGGGACTAGTACAAGAGACCCAGTACTTC
-,TRBV9,-,TRBJ2-5,CARDTQETQYF,TGTGCCAGGGACACCCAAGAGACCCAGTACTTC
-,TRBV21-1,-,TRBJ2-7,CASSIERGSSYEQYF,TGTGCCAGCAGCATCGAGCGGGGGAGCTCCTACGAGCAGTACTTC
-,TRBV7-3,-,TRBJ2-3,CASSPRLAPITDTQYF,TGTGCCAGCAGCCCCAGGCTAGCCCCAATTACAGATACGCAGTATTTT